This T cell receptor (beta chain) was observed in a study of T-cell memory formation after mild COVID-19. Background on the study: The TCR clusters were mostly specific to one donor.

Trimming pared 6 bases from V and 6 bases from J, leaving 19 bases between. This CDR3 contains 15 residues. Germline assignment: CDR1 SGHDT and CDR2 YYEEEE. Concerning this clonotype: As yet, its antigen is unknown.

From 5'RACE with constant-segment primers came TCR alpha and TCR beta cDNA libraries that carried sample barcodes and UMIs. TCRdb re-analysed the 5' RACE reads in MiXCR, keeping a single row per CDR3 protein. The data show around 150,000 distinct CDR3 sequences, about 9.9% seen once. Study-level findings and limits: Clones shrinking from day 15 to 85 showed even CD4/CD8 mixes; later expanders tilted CD4+. CD4+ clones that contracted lay mainly in CM and EM; CD8+ ones lay in EMRA.

The sequence came from a young man who had mild COVID-19 (a few samples of this study predate the infection). Cell type and time point are not known. The V call is TRBV5-6, the J call TRBJ2-1, with a tentative D call TRBD1 (5 bases). The specimen was PBMCs or a T cell subset sorted from them (not recorded which). CDR3 nucleotides: TGTGCCAGCACGCTACTGTTCAAGGGGTTCAATGAGCAGTTCTTC. It translates to CASTLLFKGFNEQFF.